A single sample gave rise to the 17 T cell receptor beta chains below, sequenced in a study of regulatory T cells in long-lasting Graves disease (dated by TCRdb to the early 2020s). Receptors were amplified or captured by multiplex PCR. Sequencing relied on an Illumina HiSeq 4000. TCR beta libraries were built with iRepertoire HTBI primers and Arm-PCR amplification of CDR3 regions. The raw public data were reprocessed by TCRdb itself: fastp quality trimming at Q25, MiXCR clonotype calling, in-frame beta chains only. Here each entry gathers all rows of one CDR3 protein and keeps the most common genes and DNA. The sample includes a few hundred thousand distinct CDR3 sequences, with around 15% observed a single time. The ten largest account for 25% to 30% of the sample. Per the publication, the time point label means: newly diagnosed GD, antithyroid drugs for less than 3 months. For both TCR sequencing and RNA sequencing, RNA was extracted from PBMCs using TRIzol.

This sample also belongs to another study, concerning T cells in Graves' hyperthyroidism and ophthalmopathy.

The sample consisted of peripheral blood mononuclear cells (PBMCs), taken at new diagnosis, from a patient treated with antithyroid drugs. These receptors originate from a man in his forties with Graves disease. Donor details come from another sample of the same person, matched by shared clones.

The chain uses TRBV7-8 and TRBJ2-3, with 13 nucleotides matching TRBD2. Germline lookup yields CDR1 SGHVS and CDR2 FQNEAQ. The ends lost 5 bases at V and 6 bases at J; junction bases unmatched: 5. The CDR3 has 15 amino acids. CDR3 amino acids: CASSPGTSGVDTQYF. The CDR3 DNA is TGTGCCAGCAGCCCTGGGACTAGCGGGGTGGATACGCAGTATTTT.

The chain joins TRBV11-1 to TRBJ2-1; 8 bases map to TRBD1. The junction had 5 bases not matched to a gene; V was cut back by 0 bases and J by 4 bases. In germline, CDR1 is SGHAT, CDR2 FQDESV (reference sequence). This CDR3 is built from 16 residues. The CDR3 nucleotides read TGTGCCAGCAGCTTAGCGCCAGGACAGGGATACAATGAGCAGTTCTTC. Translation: CASSLAPGQGYNEQFF.

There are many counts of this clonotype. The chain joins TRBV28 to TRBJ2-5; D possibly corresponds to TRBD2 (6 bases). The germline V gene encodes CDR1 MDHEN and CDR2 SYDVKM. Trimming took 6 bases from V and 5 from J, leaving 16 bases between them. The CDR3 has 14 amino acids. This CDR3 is CASRSLLALETQYF. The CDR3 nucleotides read TGTGCCAGCAGATCCCTCCTAGCGTTGGAGACCCAGTACTTC.

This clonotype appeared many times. The CDR3 protein is CASRNNQGGDTQYF. CDR3 sequence (DNA): TGTGCCAGCAGAAACAATCAGGGGGGAGATACGCAGTATTTT. This sequence joins TRBV12-3 or TRBV12-4 and TRBJ2-3; a weak D match, TRBD1 (7 bases). The V and J ends lost 6 bases and 5 bases respectively, with 15 bases between them. The CDR3 totals 14 residues.

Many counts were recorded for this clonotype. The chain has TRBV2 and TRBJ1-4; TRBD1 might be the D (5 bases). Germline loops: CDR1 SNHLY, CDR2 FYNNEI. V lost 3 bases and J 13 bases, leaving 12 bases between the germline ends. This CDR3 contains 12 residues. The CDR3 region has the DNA TGTGCCAGCAGTGAGTTGGACAAAAGACTGTTTTTT. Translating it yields CASSELDKRLFF.

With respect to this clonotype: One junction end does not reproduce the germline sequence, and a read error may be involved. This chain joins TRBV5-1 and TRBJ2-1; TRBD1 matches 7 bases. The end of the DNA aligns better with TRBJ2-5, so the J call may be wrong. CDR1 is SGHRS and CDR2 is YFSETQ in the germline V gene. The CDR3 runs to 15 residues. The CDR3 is CVSSEGATGKETQYF. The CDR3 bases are TGCGTCAGCAGCGAGGGGGCGACAGGGAAAGAGACCCAGTACTTC.

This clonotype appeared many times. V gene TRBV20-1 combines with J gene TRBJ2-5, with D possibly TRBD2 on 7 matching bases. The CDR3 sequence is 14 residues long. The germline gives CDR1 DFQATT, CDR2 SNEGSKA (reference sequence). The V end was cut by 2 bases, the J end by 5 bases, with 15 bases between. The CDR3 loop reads CSARHGGRYETQYF. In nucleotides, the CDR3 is TGCAGTGCTAGACACGGGGGGCGCTACGAGACCCAGTACTTC.

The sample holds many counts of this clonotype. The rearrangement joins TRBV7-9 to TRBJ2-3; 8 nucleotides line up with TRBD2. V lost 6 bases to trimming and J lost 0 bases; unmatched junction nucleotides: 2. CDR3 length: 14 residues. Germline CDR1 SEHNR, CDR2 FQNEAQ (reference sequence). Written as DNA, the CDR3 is TGTGCCAGCAGGCGGGGGGCTAGCACAGATACGCAGTATTTT. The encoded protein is CASRRGASTDTQYF.

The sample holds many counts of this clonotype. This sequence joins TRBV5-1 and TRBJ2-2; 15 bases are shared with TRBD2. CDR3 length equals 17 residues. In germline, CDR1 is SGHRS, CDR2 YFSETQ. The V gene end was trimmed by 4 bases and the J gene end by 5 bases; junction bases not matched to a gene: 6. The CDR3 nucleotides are TGCGCCAGCAGCCCGGGACTAGCGGGGGGATCGACCGGGGAGCTGTTTTTT. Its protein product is CASSPGLAGGSTGELFF.

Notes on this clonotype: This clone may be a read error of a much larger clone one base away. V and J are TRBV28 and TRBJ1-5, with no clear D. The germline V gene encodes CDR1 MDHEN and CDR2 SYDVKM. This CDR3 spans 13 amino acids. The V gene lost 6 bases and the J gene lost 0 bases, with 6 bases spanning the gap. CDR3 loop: CASSKFSNQPQHF. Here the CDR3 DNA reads TGTGCCAGCAGCAAATTTAGCAATCAGCCCCAGCATTTT.

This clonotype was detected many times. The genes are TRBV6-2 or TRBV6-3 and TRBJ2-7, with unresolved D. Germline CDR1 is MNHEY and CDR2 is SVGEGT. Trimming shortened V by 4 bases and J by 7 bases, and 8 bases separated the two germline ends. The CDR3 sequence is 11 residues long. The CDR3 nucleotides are TGTGCCAGCAGTTCCCAATGGGAGCAGTACTTC. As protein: CASSSQWEQYF.

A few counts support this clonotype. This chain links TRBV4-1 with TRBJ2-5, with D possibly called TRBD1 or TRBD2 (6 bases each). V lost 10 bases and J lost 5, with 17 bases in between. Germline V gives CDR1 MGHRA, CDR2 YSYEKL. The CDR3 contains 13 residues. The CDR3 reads CATSRGRRETQYF. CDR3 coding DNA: TGCGCCACCTCCCGGGGGCGCCGGGAGACCCAGTACTTC.

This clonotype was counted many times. CDR3 sequence (DNA): TGCGCCAGCAGCCAAGATTGGGCAGGAGTCCCTGAAGCTTTCTTT. Protein sequence: CASSQDWAGVPEAFF. This rearrangement joins TRBV4-1 to TRBJ1-1; D is undetermined. V was clipped by 0 bases and J by 6 bases, with 14 bases between them. This CDR3 comprises 15 residues. From germline, CDR1 is MGHRA and CDR2 YSYEKL.

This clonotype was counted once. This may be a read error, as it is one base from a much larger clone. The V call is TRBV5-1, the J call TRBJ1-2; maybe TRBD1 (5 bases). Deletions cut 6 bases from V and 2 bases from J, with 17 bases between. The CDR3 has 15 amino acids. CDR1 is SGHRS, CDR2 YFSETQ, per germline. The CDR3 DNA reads TGCGCCAGCACCCCTAGCCCTTGGACAAACTATGGCTACACCTTC. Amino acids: CASTPSPWTNYGYTF.

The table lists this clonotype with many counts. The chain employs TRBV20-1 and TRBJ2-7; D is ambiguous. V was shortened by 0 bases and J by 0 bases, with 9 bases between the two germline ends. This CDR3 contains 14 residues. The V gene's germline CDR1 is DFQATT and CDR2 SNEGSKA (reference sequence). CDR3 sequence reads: CSARDQLGSYEQYF. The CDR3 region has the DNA TGCAGTGCTAGAGATCAACTGGGCTCCTACGAGCAGTACTTC.

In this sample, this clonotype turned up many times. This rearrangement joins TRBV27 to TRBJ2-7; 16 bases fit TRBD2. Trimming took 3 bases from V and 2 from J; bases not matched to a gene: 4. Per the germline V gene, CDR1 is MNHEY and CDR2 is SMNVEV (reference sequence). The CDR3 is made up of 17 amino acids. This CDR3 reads CASSFSGTSGGAYEQYF. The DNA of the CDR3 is TGTGCCAGCAGTTTTTCCGGGACTAGCGGGGGGGCCTACGAGCAGTACTTC.

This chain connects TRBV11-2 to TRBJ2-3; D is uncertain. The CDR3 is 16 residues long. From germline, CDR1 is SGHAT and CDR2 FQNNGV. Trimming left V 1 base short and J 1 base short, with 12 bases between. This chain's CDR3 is CASSLGIGSGTDTQYF. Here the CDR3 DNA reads TGTGCCAGCAGCTTAGGTATCGGTTCTGGCACAGATACGCAGTATTTT.